The 23 T cell receptor beta chains below come from one sample, sequenced in a study of CD8+ T cells in alopecia areata. TCR sequencing used cDNA made by reverse transcription of extracted RNA. The protocol was immunoSEQ multiplex PCR, while the TCRdb copy is restricted to in-frame clones and leaves out a portion. The sample holds about 120,000 clones, 53% seen once. Treatment meaning: oral pan-JAK inhibitor, 5-10 mg twice daily. The specimen comprised CD4+ T cells sorted from blood, sampled at week 4, from a patient treated with tofacitinib. The receptor set was obtained from a human donor with alopecia areata.

CDR3 nucleotide sequence: TGCGCCAGCAGCTTGAGTAAGGGCTACGAGCAGTACTTC. It translates to CASSLSKGYEQYF. The chain combines TRBV5-1 with TRBJ2-7; no firm D call. CDR1 and CDR2 from the germline V gene are SGHRS and YFSETQ. CDR3 length: 13 residues. Between the trimmed V and J ends, which lost 1 base and 3 bases, there was a span of 8 bases.

The chain carries TRBV5-6 and TRBJ2-1; 11 bases match TRBD2. The CDR3 runs 16 residues. J lost 4 bases, V lost 4 bases, and 7 bases had no gene match. Germline CDR1 and CDR2: SGHDT and YYEEEE. In nucleotides, the CDR3 is TGTGCCAGCAGCCCGAGGACTAGCGGGTTTTACAATGAGCAGTTCTTC. Residues: CASSPRTSGFYNEQFF.

This clone was detected only a few times. This sample includes further DNA sequences coding for the same CDR3. This sequence joins TRBV7-2 and TRBJ2-3; D gene ambiguous. The CDR3 length is 12 residues. V gave up 4 bases and J gave up 2 bases, with 4 bases separating them. Germline V gene sequence: CDR1 SGHTA, CDR2 FQGNSA. The CDR3 region is CASSSYTDTQYF. CDR3 DNA: TGTGCCAGCAGCTCGTACACAGATACGCAGTATTTT.

The J gene is TRBJ1-6, the V gene TRBV19; D might be TRBD1 (5 bases). Between the trimmed V and J ends, which lost 6 bases and 13 bases, there was a span of 25 bases. The CDR3 runs 16 residues. Germline CDR1 is LNHDA and CDR2 is SQIVND (reference sequence). Here the CDR3 DNA reads TGTGCCAGTAGGATACGAGACGTGACAAGGGGTTTCCCCCTCCACTTT. As protein: CASRIRDVTRGFPLHF.

The DNA of the CDR3 is TGTGCCTGGAGTGGCACGTCCAGTACCCTCCACTTT. As protein: CAWSGTSSTLHF. The chain employs TRBV30 and TRBJ1-6; D uncertain. Germline V lookup: CDR1 GTSNPN, CDR2 SVGIG (reference sequence). This CDR3 has 12 residues. Trimming cost V 1 base and J 14 bases, with 12 bases left between them. Full variable domain (missing parts from reference TRBV30 and TRBJ1-6): SQTIHQWPATLVQPVGSPLSLECTVEGTSNPNLYWYRQAAGRGLQLLFYSVGIGQISSEVPQNLSASRPQDRQFILSSKKLLLSDSGFYLCAWSGTSSTLHFGNGTRLTVT.

This clone was found a few times. The rearrangement links TRBV5-1 to TRBJ2-1; D remains unclear. The CDR3 covers 16 residues. Trimming pared 4 bases from V and 0 bases from J, leaving 14 bases between. The germline V gene encodes CDR1 SGHRS and CDR2 YFSETQ. CDR3 amino acids: CASSADPRSSYNEQFF. DNA for the CDR3: TGCGCCAGCAGCGCTGACCCCCGGAGCTCCTACAATGAGCAGTTCTTC.

This clone was seen a handful of times. The chain employs TRBV5-1 and TRBJ1-1; D uncertain. Germline CDR1 reads SGHRS; CDR2 reads YFSETQ. Trimming stripped 0 bases from V and 1 base from J, with 4 bases between. The CDR3 has 13 amino acids. CDR3 in amino acids: CASSLEQNTEAFF. DNA of the CDR3: TGCGCCAGCAGCTTGGAACAGAACACTGAAGCTTTCTTT.

This sequence joins TRBV19 and TRBJ2-1; 7 positions agree with TRBD2. The germline CDR1 and CDR2 sequences are LNHDA and SQIVND (reference sequence). The CDR3 runs 16 residues. V lost 4 bases, J lost 0 bases, and 6 bases stayed unmatched. This CDR3 reads CASSTLASSSYNEQFF. As DNA, the CDR3 is TGTGCCAGTAGTACACTAGCGTCTAGCTCCTACAATGAGCAGTTCTTC.

This clone has a handful of counts. This sequence joins TRBV9 and TRBJ1-2; unclear D gene. CDR3 size: 14 residues. Germline V gene sequence: CDR1 SGDLS, CDR2 YYNGEE. Trimming stripped 3 bases from V and 8 bases from J, with 17 bases between. DNA of the CDR3: TGTGCCAGCAGCGAGGCCCACGGGTCGGCGGGCTACACCTTC. Amino acid sequence: CASSEAHGSAGYTF.

The gene calls are TRBV5-4 and TRBJ2-7; 12 nucleotides align to TRBD2. The junction had 2 bases not matched to a gene; V was cut back by 1 base and J by 6 bases. From germline, CDR1 is SGHNT and CDR2 YYREEE (reference sequence). The CDR3 spans 14 residues. CDR3 in amino acids: CASSLRTSGTEQYF. CDR3 nucleotide sequence: TGTGCCAGCAGCTTGAGGACTAGCGGGACCGAGCAGTACTTC.

This clone has more than one count but fewer than ten. The chain joins TRBV10-3 to TRBJ2-2, with 14 bases aligning to TRBD2. Germline V CDR1 and CDR2: ENHRY, SYGVKD. Losses at the gene ends were 5 bases for V and 5 bases for J; bases not matched to a gene: 10. CDR3 length equals 18 residues. Here the CDR3 DNA reads TGTGCCATCAGTTCCGGACTAGCGGGAGGTCCTCAAACCGGGGAGCTGTTTTTT. The encoded protein is CAISSGLAGGPQTGELFF.

The V gene is TRBV6-6, the J gene TRBJ1-1; no firm D call. The V and J ends lost 6 bases and 1 base respectively, with 9 bases between them. Germline CDR1 and CDR2: MNHNY and SVGAGI (reference sequence). The CDR3 covers 13 residues. DNA for the CDR3: TGTGCCAGCAGGGAACTGAAGAACACTGAAGCTTTCTTT. Translation: CASRELKNTEAFF.

The CDR3 DNA reads as TGTGCCAGTAGTATGGGGGTCAGCTATAGCAATCAGCCCCAGCATTTT. Protein product: CASSMGVSYSNQPQHF. V usage is TRBV19 and J usage is TRBJ1-5; tentatively, D is TRBD1 (5 bases). CDR3 size: 16 residues. V lost 3 bases and J 0 bases, leaving 12 bases between the germline ends. Germline lookup yields CDR1 LNHDA and CDR2 SQIVND (reference sequence). The full variable domain, its missing parts supplied by reference TRBV19 and TRBJ1-5, is DGGITQSPKYLFRKEGQNVTLSCEQNLNHDAMYWYRQDPGQGLRLIYYSQIVNDFQKGDIAEGYSVSREKKESFPLTVTSAQKNPTAFYLCASSMGVSYSNQPQHFGDGTRLSIL.

The table lists this clone with a count of one. This chain connects TRBV18 to TRBJ2-7; no reliable D call. Deletions cut 3 bases from V and 4 bases from J, with 13 bases between. In germline, CDR1 is KGHSH, CDR2 LQKENI. The CDR3 is made up of 14 amino acids. The CDR3 is CASSPLEGGYEQYF. The CDR3 nucleotides read TGTGCCAGCTCACCCTTGGAAGGTGGATACGAGCAGTACTTC.

The rearrangement uses TRBV15 and TRBJ2-5, with D unresolved. The CDR3 spans 13 residues. Germline V gene data show CDR1 as LNHNV and CDR2 as YYDKDF (reference sequence). V lost 3 bases and J lost 3, with 8 bases in between. The CDR3 bases are TGTGCCACCAGCAGGCCAGGTAAAGAGACCCAGTACTTC. It encodes CATSRPGKETQYF.

The chain links TRBV7-9 to TRBJ2-1; 8 bases are shared with TRBD1. The CDR3 has 14 amino acids. Germline V gene lookup returns CDR1 SEHNR and CDR2 FQNEAQ (reference sequence). The V gene end was trimmed by 0 bases and the J gene end by 13 bases; junction bases not matched to a gene: 8. The CDR3 nucleotides are TGTGCCAGCAGCTTAGCCGCTGGGGGACAGGCCCAGTTCTTC. This gives the protein CASSLAAGGQAQFF.

This clone was recorded a few times. The chain employs TRBV14 and TRBJ1-2; possible D gene TRBD1, 5 bases. Germline CDR1 SGHDN, CDR2 FVKESK. V dropped 0 bases and J dropped 8 bases, with 16 bases sitting between them. The CDR3 is 15 amino acids. The CDR3 DNA is TGTGCCAGCAGCCAAGACGGCAGGGACTCGCGCGGCTACACCTTC. It encodes CASSQDGRDSRGYTF.

This chain joins TRBV5-1 and TRBJ1-4, with a weak D call TRBD1 (5 bases). The germline gives CDR1 SGHRS, CDR2 YFSETQ. V lost 0 bases and J lost 5, with 14 bases in between. There are 16 residues in the CDR3. The CDR3 DNA follows: TGCGCCAGCAGCTTGGGAACCGGGGCGCGGAATGAAAAACTGTTTTTT. It encodes CASSLGTGARNEKLFF.

The chain employs TRBV7-9 and TRBJ1-2; D may be TRBD1 (5 bases). V was cut by 5 bases and J by 2 bases, with 18 bases left in between. The CDR3 length is 16 residues. CDR1 and CDR2 (germline): SEHNR, FQNEAQ (reference sequence). The CDR3: CASSPTGPPPNYGYTF. CDR3 sequence (DNA): TGTGCCAGCAGCCCAACGGGACCTCCACCCAACTATGGCTACACCTTC.

This chain joins TRBV30 and TRBJ1-1; tentative D call: TRBD1 (5 bases). Trimming removed 2 bases from V and 11 bases from J, with 12 bases in between. This CDR3 is 11 amino acids long. CDR1 GTSNPN and CDR2 SVGIG come from the germline V gene (reference sequence). CDR3 sequence: CAWSSGVAAFF. In nucleotides, the CDR3 is TGTGCCTGGAGTTCGGGGGTGGCGGCTTTCTTT.

The V and J genes are TRBV9 and TRBJ2-1, with D tentatively TRBD1 or TRBD2 (5 bases each). The CDR3 is made up of 17 amino acids. The ends were cut back, 3 bases at V and 7 bases at J, with 23 bases in the middle. CDR1 is SGDLS and CDR2 is YYNGEE in the germline V gene. CDR3 nucleotide sequence: TGTGCCAGCAGCGCGAGGGGTAGCCAAACCCATAGGAATGAGCAGTTCTTC. Protein: CASSARGSQTHRNEQFF.

This clone occurred a few times. This chain joins TRBV29-1 and TRBJ1-1; TRBD1 matches 7 bases. J was trimmed by 0 bases and V by 4 bases; bases with no gene match: 11. Germline values: CDR1 SQVTM, CDR2 ANQGSEA. The CDR3 loop spans 16 amino acids. The CDR3: CSVGGGRYYLNTEAFF. CDR3 DNA sequence: TGCAGCGTTGGAGGGGGCCGCTACTACTTGAACACTGAAGCTTTCTTT. Based on the CDR3 plus reference TRBV29-1 and TRBJ1-1, the full variable domain is SAVISQKPSRDICQRGTSLTIQCQVDSQVTMMFWYRQQPGQSLTLIATANQGSEATYESGFVIDKFPISRPNLTFSTLTVSNMSPEDSSIYLCSVGGGRYYLNTEAFFGQGTRLTVV.

The chain carries TRBV4-1 and TRBJ2-5; tentative D call: TRBD2 (6 bases). CDR1 is MGHRA and CDR2 is YSYEKL in the germline V gene. V shed 2 bases and J shed 4 bases, with 20 bases lying between them. The CDR3 is 17 residues long. CDR3 nucleotides: TGCGCCAGCAGCCAACTATTGAAGGGGTCGGGAGCAGAGACCCAGTACTTC. As protein: CASSQLLKGSGAETQYF.